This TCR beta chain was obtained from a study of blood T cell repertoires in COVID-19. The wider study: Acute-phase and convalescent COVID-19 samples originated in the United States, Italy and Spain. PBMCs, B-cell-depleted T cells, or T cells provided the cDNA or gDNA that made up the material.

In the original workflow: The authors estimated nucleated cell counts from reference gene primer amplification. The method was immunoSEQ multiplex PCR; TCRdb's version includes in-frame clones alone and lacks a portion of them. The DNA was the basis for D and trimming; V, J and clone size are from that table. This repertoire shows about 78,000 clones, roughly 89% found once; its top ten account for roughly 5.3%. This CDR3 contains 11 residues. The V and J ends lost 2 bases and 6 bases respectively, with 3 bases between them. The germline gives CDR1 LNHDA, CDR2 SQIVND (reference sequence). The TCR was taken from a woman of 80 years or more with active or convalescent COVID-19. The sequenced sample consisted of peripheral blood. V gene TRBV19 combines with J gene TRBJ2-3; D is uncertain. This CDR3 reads CASSISDTQYF. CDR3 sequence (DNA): TGTGCCAGTAGTATATCTGATACGCAGTATTTT.